The 5 T cell receptor beta chains below come from one sample, sequenced in a study of T cell changes during pregnancy in multiple sclerosis. Clones were read by immunoSEQ multiplex PCR, and TCRdb kept only the in-frame ones, dropping some. The sample consists of 100,000 or so clones, 85% to 95% of them appearing once. Sequences were derived from peripheral blood, sampled in the first trimester of pregnancy. The receptors stem from a female donor with multiple sclerosis, enrolled in a pregnancy study.

The chain uses TRBV10-2 and TRBJ1-1; D gene ambiguous. Trimming stripped 3 bases from V and 3 bases from J, with 17 bases between. Germline values: CDR1 WSHSY, CDR2 SAAADI. CDR3 length: 16 amino acids. CDR3 bases: TGCGCCAGCAGTGATCATTTGTGGTCAGGTCACACTGAAGCTTTCTTT. Translated, it gives CASSDHLWSGHTEAFF.

This clone was seen only once. The chain recombines TRBV4-1 with TRBJ1-1, with D uncertain. Germline assignment: CDR1 MGHRA and CDR2 YSYEKL. Trimming removed 0 bases from V and 0 bases from J, with 11 bases in between. This CDR3 spans 16 amino acids. CDR3 DNA: TGCGCCAGCAGCCAAGATTCCTGGGAGTTGAACACTGAAGCTTTCTTT. Amino acid sequence: CASSQDSWELNTEAFF.

The gene calls are TRBV7-8 and TRBJ2-7, with D maybe TRBD1 (6 bases). Germline V lookup: CDR1 SGHVS, CDR2 FQNEAQ. This CDR3 has 15 residues. V was clipped by 2 bases and J by 0 bases, with 11 bases between them. CDR3 bases: TGTGCCAGCAGCTTATTTACAGGGACCTCCTACGAGCAGTACTTC. This codes for CASSLFTGTSYEQYF.

The chain employs TRBV7-9 and TRBJ2-3, with 8 positions matching TRBD2. CDR1 is SEHNR, CDR2 FQNEAQ, per germline (reference sequence). This CDR3 is built from 15 residues. J gave up 2 bases and V 4 bases, and 5 bases lay outside the gene matches. CDR3 region: CASSSVAGTTDTQYF. Written as DNA, the CDR3 is TGTGCCAGCAGCTCTGTAGCGGGGACCACAGATACGCAGTATTTT.

The chain links TRBV11-2 to TRBJ1-1; D remains unclear. V dropped 1 base and J dropped 3 bases, with 18 bases sitting between them. The CDR3 has 17 amino acids. Germline CDR1 SGHAT, CDR2 FQNNGV. The CDR3 coding sequence is TGTGCCAGCAGCTTAGTGCCCCGCGCAGGAGCGGACACTGAAGCTTTCTTT. Translated, it gives CASSLVPRAGADTEAFF.